The 3 T cell receptor beta chains given below trace back to one sample, sequenced in a study of shared clonotypes between healthy human individuals. The method was immunoSEQ multiplex PCR; TCRdb's version includes in-frame clones alone and lacks a portion of them. This table holds approximately 2.5 million clones, 93% found once. Material for sequencing was naive CD4+ T cells from PBMCs. Noted subset: CD45RA+ positively selected. Receptors originate from a young man in good health. Some clones in this sample may be carry-over from other donors' samples.

The chain links TRBV27 to TRBJ2-3; 11 positions agree with TRBD2. CDR1 is MNHEY, CDR2 SMNVEV, per germline (reference sequence). With V trimmed by 5 bases and J by 3 bases, 10 bases remained unmatched. The length of the CDR3 is 17 residues. CDR3 amino acids: CASSLGLAEGGTDTQYF. The CDR3 DNA is TGTGCCAGCAGTCTGGGACTAGCGGAGGGAGGGACAGATACGCAGTATTTT.

This chain connects TRBV10-3 to TRBJ1-5; D unresolved. The CDR3 has 16 residues. The ends were cut back, 2 bases at V and 0 bases at J, with 11 bases in the middle. From germline, CDR1 is ENHRY and CDR2 SYGVKD. The CDR3 nucleotides are TGTGCCATCAGTGAGCAGGTGCCCGATAGCAATCAGCCCCAGCATTTT. As protein: CAISEQVPDSNQPQHF.

Notes on this clone: This same CDR3 is encoded by further DNA sequences in the sample. CDR3 coding DNA: TGTGCCAGCAGCTTTTGGGACACCAATCAGCCCCAGCATTTT. It yields the protein CASSFWDTNQPQHF. The chain carries TRBV7-9 and TRBJ1-5; D may be TRBD1 (6 bases). Germline values: CDR1 SEHNR, CDR2 FQNEAQ (reference sequence). V was clipped by 3 bases and J by 3 bases, with 9 bases between them. The CDR3 has 14 amino acids.